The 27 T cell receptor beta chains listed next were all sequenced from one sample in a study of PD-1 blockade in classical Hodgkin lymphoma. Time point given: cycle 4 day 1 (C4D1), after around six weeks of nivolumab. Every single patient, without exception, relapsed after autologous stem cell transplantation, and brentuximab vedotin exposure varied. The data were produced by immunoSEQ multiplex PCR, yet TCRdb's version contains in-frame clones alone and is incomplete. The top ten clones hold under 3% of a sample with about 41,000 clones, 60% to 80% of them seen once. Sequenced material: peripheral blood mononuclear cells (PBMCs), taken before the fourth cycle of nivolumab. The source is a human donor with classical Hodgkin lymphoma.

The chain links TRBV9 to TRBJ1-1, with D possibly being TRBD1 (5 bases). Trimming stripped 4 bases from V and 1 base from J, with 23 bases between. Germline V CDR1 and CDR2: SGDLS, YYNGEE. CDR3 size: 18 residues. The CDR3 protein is CASSLLRGTLAGNTEAFF. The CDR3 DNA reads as TGTGCCAGCAGCCTCCTCCGAGGGACGTTAGCCGGGAACACTGAAGCTTTCTTT.

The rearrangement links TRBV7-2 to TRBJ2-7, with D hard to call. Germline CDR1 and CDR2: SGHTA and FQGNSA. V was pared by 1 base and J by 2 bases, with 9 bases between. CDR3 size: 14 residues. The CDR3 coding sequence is TGTGCCAGCAGCTTAGGGACCCAAACCTACGAGCAGTACTTC. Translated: CASSLGTQTYEQYF. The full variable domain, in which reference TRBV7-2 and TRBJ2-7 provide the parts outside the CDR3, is GAGVSQSPSNKVTEKGKDVELRCDPISGHTALYWYRQSLGQGLEFLIYFQGNSAPDKSGLPSDRFSAERTGGSVSTLTIQRTQQEDSAVYLCASSLGTQTYEQYFGPGTRLTVT.

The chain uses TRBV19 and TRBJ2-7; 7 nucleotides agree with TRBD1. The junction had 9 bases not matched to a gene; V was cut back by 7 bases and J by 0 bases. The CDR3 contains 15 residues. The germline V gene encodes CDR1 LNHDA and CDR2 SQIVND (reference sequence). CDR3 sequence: CASNQGGAGSYEQYF. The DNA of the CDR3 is TGTGCCAGTAATCAAGGGGGCGCGGGCTCCTACGAGCAGTACTTC. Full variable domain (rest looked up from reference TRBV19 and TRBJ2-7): DGGITQSPKYLFRKEGQNVTLSCEQNLNHDAMYWYRQDPGQGLRLIYYSQIVNDFQKGDIAEGYSVSREKKESFPLTVTSAQKNPTAFYLCASNQGGAGSYEQYFGPGTRLTVT.

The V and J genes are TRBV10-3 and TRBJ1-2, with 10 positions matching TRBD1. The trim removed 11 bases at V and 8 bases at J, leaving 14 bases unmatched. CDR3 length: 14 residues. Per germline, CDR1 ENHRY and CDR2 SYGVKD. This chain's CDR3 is CASRGGQGIRGYTF. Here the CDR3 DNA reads TGTGCCTCTCGGGGGGGACAGGGGATAAGGGGCTACACCTTC.

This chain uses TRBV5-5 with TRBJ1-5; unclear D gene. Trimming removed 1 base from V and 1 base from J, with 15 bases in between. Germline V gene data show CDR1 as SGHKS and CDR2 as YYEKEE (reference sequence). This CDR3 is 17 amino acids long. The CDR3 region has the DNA TGTGCCAGCAGCTTGATGGAGTTTCTGGGCAGCAATCAGCCCCAGCATTTT. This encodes CASSLMEFLGSNQPQHF.

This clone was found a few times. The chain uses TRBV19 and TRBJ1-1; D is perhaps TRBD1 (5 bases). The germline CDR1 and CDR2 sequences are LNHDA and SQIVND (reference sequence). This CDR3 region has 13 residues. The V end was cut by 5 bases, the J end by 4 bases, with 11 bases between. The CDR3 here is CASSSGAPTEAFF. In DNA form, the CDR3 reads TGTGCCAGTAGTTCCGGGGCTCCCACTGAAGCTTTCTTT.

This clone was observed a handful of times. CDR3: CAWSGGVREQYF. CDR3 coding DNA: TGTGCCTGGAGTGGAGGGGTGCGCGAGCAGTACTTC. The chain links TRBV30 to TRBJ2-7; D tentatively fits TRBD1 or TRBD2 (5 bases each). The CDR3 contains 12 residues. CDR1 and CDR2 from the germline V gene are GTSNPN and SVGIG (reference sequence). V lost 1 base to trimming and J lost 6 bases, with 10 bases between them.

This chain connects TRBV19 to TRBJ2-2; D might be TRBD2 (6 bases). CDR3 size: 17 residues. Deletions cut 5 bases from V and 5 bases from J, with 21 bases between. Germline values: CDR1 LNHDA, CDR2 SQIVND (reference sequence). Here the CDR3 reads CASSPGPRDGRTGELFF. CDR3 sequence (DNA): TGTGCCAGTAGTCCCGGCCCCCGGGACGGGAGAACCGGGGAGCTGTTTTTT.

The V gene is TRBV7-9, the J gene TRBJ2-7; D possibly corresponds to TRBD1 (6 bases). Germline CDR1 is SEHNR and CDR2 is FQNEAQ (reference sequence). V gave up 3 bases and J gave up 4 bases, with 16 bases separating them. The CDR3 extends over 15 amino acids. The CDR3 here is CASSFLEGVVYEQYF. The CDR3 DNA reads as TGTGCCAGCAGCTTCTTAGAGGGGGTGGTTTACGAGCAGTACTTC.

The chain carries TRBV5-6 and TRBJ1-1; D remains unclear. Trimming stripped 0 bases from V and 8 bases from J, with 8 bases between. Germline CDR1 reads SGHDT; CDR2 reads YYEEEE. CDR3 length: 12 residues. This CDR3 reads CASSLGPLEAFF. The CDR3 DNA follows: TGTGCCAGCAGCTTGGGTCCCTTAGAAGCTTTCTTT.

CDR3 DNA sequence: TGTGCCAGCAGCTTAGTCGGGACTCCATCCTACGAGCAGTACTTC. Its translation is CASSLVGTPSYEQYF. The chain recombines TRBV11-2 with TRBJ2-7, with a possible D match to TRBD2 (6 bases). The CDR3 runs 15 residues. Germline CDR1 SGHAT, CDR2 FQNNGV. The ends were cut back, 1 base at V and 1 base at J, with 11 bases in the middle.

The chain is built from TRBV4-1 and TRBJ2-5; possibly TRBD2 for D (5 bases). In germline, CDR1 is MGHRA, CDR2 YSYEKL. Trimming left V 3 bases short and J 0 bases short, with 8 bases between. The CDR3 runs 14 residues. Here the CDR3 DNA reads TGCGCCAGCAGCCACGAGGACTACCAAGAGACCCAGTACTTC. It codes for CASSHEDYQETQYF.

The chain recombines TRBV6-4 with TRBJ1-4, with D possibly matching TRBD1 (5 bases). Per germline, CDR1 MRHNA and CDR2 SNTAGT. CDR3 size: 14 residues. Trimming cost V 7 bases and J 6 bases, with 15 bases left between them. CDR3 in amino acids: CASNARVKYEKLFF. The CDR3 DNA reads TGTGCCAGCAACGCCAGGGTTAAGTATGAAAAACTGTTTTTT.

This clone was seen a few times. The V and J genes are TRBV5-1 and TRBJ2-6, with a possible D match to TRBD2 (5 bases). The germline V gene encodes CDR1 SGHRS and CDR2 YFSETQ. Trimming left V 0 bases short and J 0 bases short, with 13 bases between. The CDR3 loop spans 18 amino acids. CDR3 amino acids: CASSLEWERASGANVLTF. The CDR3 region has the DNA TGCGCCAGCAGCTTGGAGTGGGAGAGGGCCTCTGGGGCCAACGTCCTGACTTTC. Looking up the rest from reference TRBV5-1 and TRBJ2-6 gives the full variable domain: KAGVTQTPRYLIKTRGQQVTLSCSPISGHRSVSWYQQTPGQGLQFLFEYFSETQRNKGNFPGRFSGRQFSNSRSEMNVSTLELGDSALYLCASSLEWERASGANVLTFGAGSRLTVL.

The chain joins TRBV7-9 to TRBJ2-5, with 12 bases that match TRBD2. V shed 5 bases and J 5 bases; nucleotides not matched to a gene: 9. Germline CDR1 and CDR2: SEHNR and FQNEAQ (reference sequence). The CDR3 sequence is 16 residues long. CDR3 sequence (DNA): TGTGCCAGCAGCACTAATGGACTAGCGGGGTGGGAGACCCAGTACTTC. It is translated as CASSTNGLAGWETQYF.

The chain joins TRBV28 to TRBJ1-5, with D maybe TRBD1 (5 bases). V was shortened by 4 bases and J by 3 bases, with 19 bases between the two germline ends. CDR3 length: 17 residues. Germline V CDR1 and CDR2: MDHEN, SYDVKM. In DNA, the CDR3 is TGTGCCAGCAGTTCCATCTGGGCACAGGAGTACAATCAGCCCCAGCATTTT. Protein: CASSSIWAQEYNQPQHF.

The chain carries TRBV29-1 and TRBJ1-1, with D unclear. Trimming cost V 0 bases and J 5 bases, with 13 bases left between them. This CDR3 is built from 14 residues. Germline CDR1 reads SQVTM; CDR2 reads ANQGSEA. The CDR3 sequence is CSVEEFLPGTEAFF. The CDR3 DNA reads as TGCAGCGTTGAAGAATTCCTGCCGGGGACTGAAGCTTTCTTT.

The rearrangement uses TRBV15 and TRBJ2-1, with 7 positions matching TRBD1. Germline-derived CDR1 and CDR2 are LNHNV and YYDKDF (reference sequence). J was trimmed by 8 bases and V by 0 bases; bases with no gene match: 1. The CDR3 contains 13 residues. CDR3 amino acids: CATSRDDRDEQFF. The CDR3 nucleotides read TGTGCCACCAGCAGAGATGACAGGGATGAGCAGTTCTTC.

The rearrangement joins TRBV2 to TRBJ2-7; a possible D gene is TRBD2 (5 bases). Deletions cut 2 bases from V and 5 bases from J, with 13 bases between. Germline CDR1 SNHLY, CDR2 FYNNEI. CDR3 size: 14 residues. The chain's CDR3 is CASSEYFGKNEQYF. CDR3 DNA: TGTGCCAGCAGTGAATATTTCGGGAAAAACGAGCAGTACTTC.

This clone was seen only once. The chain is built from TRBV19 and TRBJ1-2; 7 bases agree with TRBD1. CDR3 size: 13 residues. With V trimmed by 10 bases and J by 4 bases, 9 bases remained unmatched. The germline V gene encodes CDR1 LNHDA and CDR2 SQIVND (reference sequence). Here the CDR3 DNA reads TGTGCCACCGGGAAGACAGGGACCTATGGCTACACCTTC. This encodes CATGKTGTYGYTF.

This CDR3 is CASSPGTSLRNTEAFF. In DNA form, the CDR3 reads TGTGCCAGCAGTCCAGGTACGTCCCTGAGGAACACTGAAGCTTTCTTT. The chain joins TRBV27 to TRBJ1-1; D unclear. CDR3 length: 16 residues. V was shortened by 5 bases and J by 1 base, with 17 bases between the two germline ends. Looked up from germline, CDR1 is MNHEY and CDR2 is SMNVEV (reference sequence).

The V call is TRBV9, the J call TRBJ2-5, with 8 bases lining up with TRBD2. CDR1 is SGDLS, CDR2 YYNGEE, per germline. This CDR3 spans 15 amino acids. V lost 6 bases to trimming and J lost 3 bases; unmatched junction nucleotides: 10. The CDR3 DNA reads TGTGCCAGCAATAGAGCGGGGGAACCGGAAGAGACCCAGTACTTC. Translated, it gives CASNRAGEPEETQYF.

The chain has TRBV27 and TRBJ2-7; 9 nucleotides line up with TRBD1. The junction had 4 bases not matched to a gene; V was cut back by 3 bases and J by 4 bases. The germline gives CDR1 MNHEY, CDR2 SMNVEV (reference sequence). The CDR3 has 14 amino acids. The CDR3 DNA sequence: TGTGCCAGCAGTTTTGGGACAGGGCTTTACGAGCAGTACTTC. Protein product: CASSFGTGLYEQYF.

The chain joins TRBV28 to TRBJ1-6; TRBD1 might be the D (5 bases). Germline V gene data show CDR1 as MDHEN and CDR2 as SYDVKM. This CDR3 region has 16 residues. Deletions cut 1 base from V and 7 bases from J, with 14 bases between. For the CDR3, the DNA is TGTGCCAGCAGTTTATTACCCCGGGGCGGGAATTCACCCCTCCACTTT. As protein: CASSLLPRGGNSPLHF.

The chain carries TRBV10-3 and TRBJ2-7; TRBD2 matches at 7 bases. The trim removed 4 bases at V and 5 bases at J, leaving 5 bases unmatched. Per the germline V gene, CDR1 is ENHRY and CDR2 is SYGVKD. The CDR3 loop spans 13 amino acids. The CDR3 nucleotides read TGTGCCATCAGTGGGGGACTAAATGACGAGCAGTACTTC. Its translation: CAISGGLNDEQYF.

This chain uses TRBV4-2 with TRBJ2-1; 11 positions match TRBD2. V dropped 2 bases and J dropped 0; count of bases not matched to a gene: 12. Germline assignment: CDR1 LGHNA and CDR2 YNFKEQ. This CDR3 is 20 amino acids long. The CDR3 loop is CASSQKTGTSGPSSYNEQFF. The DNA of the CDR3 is TGTGCCAGCAGCCAAAAAACCGGGACTAGCGGCCCGAGCTCCTACAATGAGCAGTTCTTC.

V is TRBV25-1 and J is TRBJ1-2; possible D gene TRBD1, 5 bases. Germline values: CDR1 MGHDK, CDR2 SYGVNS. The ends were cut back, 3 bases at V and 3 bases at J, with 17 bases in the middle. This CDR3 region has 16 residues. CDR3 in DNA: TGTGCCAGCAGTGACCGGGGTGGGAGGGGACACTATGGCTACACCTTC. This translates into CASSDRGGRGHYGYTF.